What follows are 29 T cell receptor beta chains derived from one specimen sequenced in a study of cytomegalovirus exposure and HLA in healthy donors. A multiplex PCR was run with 60 Vbeta primers and 13 Jbeta primers. Profiling relied on immunoSEQ multiplex PCR, and the TCRdb table lists in-frame clones only, not all of them. The sample lists roughly 150,000 clones, roughly 70% occurring once. Sequencing was carried out using PBMCs. The origin of the receptors is a woman between 18 and 29 years old in good health and CMV-seropositive.

V usage is TRBV10-3 and J usage is TRBJ2-7; TRBD1 agrees at 10 bases. The CDR3 runs 13 residues. The germline V gene encodes CDR1 ENHRY and CDR2 SYGVKD. V shed 8 bases, J shed 8 bases, and the junction held 9 bases outside the gene matches. The CDR3 nucleotides read TGTGCCATCTCCGGGACAGGGGACTATAAGCAGTACTTC. Its translation: CAISGTGDYKQYF.

The chain links TRBV2 to TRBJ2-7; TRBD1 agrees at 8 bases. This CDR3 has 13 amino acids. Germline V gene lookup returns CDR1 SNHLY and CDR2 FYNNEI. With 9 bases clipped from V and 4 bases from J, the junction kept 8 bases outside the gene matches. CDR3 in DNA: TGTGCCAGGACCGGACAGGGATCTTACGAGCAGTACTTC. Its protein is CARTGQGSYEQYF.

This chain joins TRBV27 and TRBJ2-7; tentative D call: TRBD2 (5 bases). The CDR3 sequence is 14 residues long. CDR1 and CDR2 (germline): MNHEY, SMNVEV (reference sequence). Deletions cut 2 bases from V and 6 bases from J, with 14 bases between. The CDR3 bases are TGTGCCAGCAGTTTAGGGTGGAGGTGGGGCGAGCAGTACTTC. It is translated as CASSLGWRWGEQYF.

This chain uses TRBV7-8 with TRBJ1-2, with unresolved D. Germline V gene data show CDR1 as SGHVS and CDR2 as FQNEAQ. The CDR3 runs to 14 residues. V shed 4 bases and J shed 4 bases, with 13 bases lying between them. CDR3 DNA sequence: TGTGCCAGCAGCTCAAGTGAGGGTGGCTATGGCTACACCTTC. Translated: CASSSSEGGYGYTF.

The chain carries TRBV6-5 and TRBJ2-7; TRBD2 is a possible D gene (5 bases). The V and J ends lost 0 bases and 3 bases respectively, with 12 bases between them. The CDR3 is made up of 15 amino acids. The germline gives CDR1 MNHEY, CDR2 SVGAGI. CDR3 sequence reads: CASSYSTGVYYEQYF. As DNA, the CDR3 is TGTGCCAGCAGTTACTCGACCGGGGTCTACTACGAGCAGTACTTC.

CDR3 sequence reads: CASSVVMNTEAFF. The CDR3 nucleotides are TGCGCCAGCAGTGTAGTCATGAACACTGAAGCTTTCTTT. The chain joins TRBV5-1 to TRBJ1-1; D uncertain. CDR3 length equals 13 residues. With 5 bases removed from V and 0 bases from J, the gap between germline ends came to 8 bases. The germline V gene has CDR1 SGHRS and CDR2 YFSETQ.

The chain is built from TRBV10-3 and TRBJ1-5; D is uncertain. The CDR3 has 13 residues. Between the trimmed V and J ends, which lost 10 bases and 3 bases, there was a span of 13 bases. Per germline, CDR1 ENHRY and CDR2 SYGVKD. Here the CDR3 reads CATQKNSNQPQHF. For the CDR3, the DNA is TGTGCCACCCAAAAAAACTCCAATCAGCCCCAGCATTTT.

This chain uses TRBV27 with TRBJ1-3; 7 bases agree with TRBD1. V was pared by 4 bases and J by 3 bases, with 3 bases of the junction left unmatched. The CDR3 has 14 residues. Per the germline V gene, CDR1 is MNHEY and CDR2 is SMNVEV (reference sequence). The CDR3 spells CASSSHRGGNTIYF. In nucleotides, the CDR3 is TGTGCCAGCAGTTCCCACAGGGGTGGAAACACCATATATTTT.

V usage is TRBV18 and J usage is TRBJ2-7; D is possibly TRBD1 (6 bases). Germline CDR1 and CDR2: KGHSH and LQKENI. This CDR3 region has 16 residues. V lost 4 bases and J lost 2, with 18 bases in between. The CDR3 is CASSLDLQGHPYEQYF. The CDR3 bases are TGTGCCAGCTCACTAGACCTACAGGGCCACCCCTACGAGCAGTACTTC.

The V call is TRBV28, the J call TRBJ1-4; no clear D gene. CDR3 length: 12 amino acids. CDR1 is MDHEN, CDR2 SYDVKM, per germline. The germline V and J ends were trimmed by 5 bases and 9 bases, with 10 bases remaining between them. The CDR3 is CASSRSVQKLFF. CDR3 sequence (DNA): TGTGCCAGCAGTAGAAGCGTTCAAAAACTGTTTTTT.

The CDR3 DNA is TGTGCCAGCAGCAGCCTGGCGGGGGGGCCTTACGAGCAGTACTTC. Its protein is CASSSLAGGPYEQYF. The rearrangement links TRBV28 to TRBJ2-5, with 9 bases matching TRBD2. The end of the DNA is better explained by TRBJ2-7, so the J call may be wrong. CDR1 MDHEN and CDR2 SYDVKM come from the germline V gene. CDR3 length: 15 amino acids.

This chain joins TRBV19 and TRBJ2-6, with D perhaps matching TRBD1 (6 bases). Looked up from germline, CDR1 is LNHDA and CDR2 is SQIVND (reference sequence). V lost 8 bases and J lost 12, with 17 bases in between. The CDR3 contains 13 residues. The CDR3 is CASRYRDGSVLTF. The CDR3 coding sequence is TGTGCCAGTCGTTACAGGGATGGGAGCGTCCTGACTTTC.

In this sample, this clone turned up a few times. This sequence joins TRBV14 and TRBJ2-7; tentative D call: TRBD2 (6 bases). With 4 bases removed from V and 0 bases from J, the gap between germline ends came to 16 bases. The CDR3 runs to 16 residues. The germline V gene has CDR1 SGHDN and CDR2 FVKESK. As DNA, the CDR3 is TGTGCCAGCAGCCTCTCCTCGGGGGAGCGCTCCTACGAGCAGTACTTC. This gives the protein CASSLSSGERSYEQYF.

The chain links TRBV27 to TRBJ2-1; possibly TRBD2 for D (5 bases). CDR1 MNHEY and CDR2 SMNVEV come from the germline V gene (reference sequence). Trimming took 3 bases from V and 0 from J, leaving 12 bases between them. The CDR3 spans 16 residues. The CDR3 protein is CASSFGLISSYNEQFF. Written as DNA, the CDR3 is TGTGCCAGCAGTTTTGGACTTATTAGCTCCTACAATGAGCAGTTCTTC.

The CDR3 sequence: CASSLPGTGNNNEQFF. CDR3 nucleotides: TGTGCCAGCAGCCTCCCCGGGACAGGCAATAACAATGAGCAGTTCTTC. V gene TRBV7-9 combines with J gene TRBJ2-1; 8 positions agree with TRBD1. The ends lost 5 bases at V and 5 bases at J; junction bases unmatched: 11. This CDR3 has 16 amino acids. CDR1 and CDR2 (germline): SEHNR, FQNEAQ (reference sequence).

This chain connects TRBV6-5 to TRBJ2-1; 12 nucleotides agree with TRBD2. Germline trimming cut 4 bases from V and 7 bases from J; bases unmatched to any gene: 5. Germline lookup yields CDR1 MNHEY and CDR2 SVGAGI. CDR3 length: 15 residues. The DNA of the CDR3 is TGTGCCAGCAGTTCCTCTAGCGGGGGGGTGAATGAGCAGTTCTTC. It specifies CASSSSSGGVNEQFF.

The chain couples TRBV19 to TRBJ2-7; 8 positions agree with TRBD1. With V trimmed by 5 bases and J by 0 bases, 3 bases remained unmatched. Germline V gene lookup returns CDR1 LNHDA and CDR2 SQIVND (reference sequence). The CDR3 extends over 14 amino acids. The CDR3, as DNA: TGTGCCAGTAGTCGGGACAGGAGCTCCTACGAGCAGTACTTC. Encoded protein: CASSRDRSSYEQYF.

This rearrangement joins TRBV5-6 to TRBJ2-3; possibly TRBD1 for D (6 bases). CDR1 is SGHDT, CDR2 YYEEEE, per germline. CDR3 length equals 16 residues. V shed 2 bases and J shed 4 bases, with 17 bases lying between them. CDR3 region: CASSFEYRVGSDTQYF. The CDR3 DNA reads TGTGCCAGCAGCTTTGAATACAGGGTGGGTTCAGATACGCAGTATTTT.

The rearrangement links TRBV7-3 to TRBJ2-5; TRBD1 matches at 12 bases. The CDR3 spans 18 residues. Germline V gene data show CDR1 as SGHTA and CDR2 as FQGTGA. Trimming cost V 5 bases and J 4 bases; bases outside gene matches: 14. The CDR3 region is CASSPSGTGGEFGETQYF. The CDR3 DNA follows: TGTGCCAGCAGCCCGTCCGGGACAGGGGGCGAGTTCGGAGAGACCCAGTACTTC.

The chain carries TRBV19 and TRBJ1-1, with TRBD1 matching over 7 bases. V lost 5 bases to trimming and J lost 5 bases; unmatched junction nucleotides: 8. CDR1 LNHDA and CDR2 SQIVND come from the germline V gene (reference sequence). This CDR3 has 14 residues. This CDR3 is CASSSRRGSTEAFF. For the CDR3, the DNA is TGTGCCAGTAGTTCTCGCAGGGGGTCTACTGAAGCTTTCTTT.

The J gene is TRBJ2-7, the V gene TRBV27; 11 nucleotides line up with TRBD1. Trimming took 9 bases from V and 3 from J; bases not matched to a gene: 7. This CDR3 region has 14 residues. The germline gives CDR1 MNHEY, CDR2 SMNVEV (reference sequence). Written as DNA, the CDR3 is TGTGCCAGAGAAATCGGGACAGGGGGCTACGAGCAGTACTTC. Amino acid sequence: CAREIGTGGYEQYF.

The chain is built from TRBV7-3 and TRBJ2-1; D gene ambiguous. Germline assignment: CDR1 SGHTA and CDR2 FQGTGA. V lost 4 bases to trimming and J lost 0 bases, with 4 bases between them. CDR3 size: 13 residues. Written as DNA, the CDR3 is TGTGCCAGCAGCTCCTACTCCTACAATGAGCAGTTCTTC. Its protein product is CASSSYSYNEQFF.

The rearrangement uses TRBV7-9 and TRBJ2-2; no reliable D call. V gave up 1 base and J gave up 5 bases, with 2 bases separating them. This CDR3 is 12 amino acids long. The germline gives CDR1 SEHNR, CDR2 FQNEAQ (reference sequence). The CDR3 region has the DNA TGTGCCAGCAGCTTAGTAACCGGGGAGCTGTTTTTT. This translates into CASSLVTGELFF.

This clone was observed a handful of times. The chain recombines TRBV15 with TRBJ2-1, with D tentatively TRBD1 (6 bases). The CDR3 totals 14 residues. Germline CDR1 and CDR2: LNHNV and YYDKDF (reference sequence). The V end was cut by 6 bases, the J end by 5 bases, with 14 bases between. This CDR3 reads CATSTGWIDNEQFF. The DNA for the CDR3 is TGTGCCACCAGTACAGGGTGGATAGACAATGAGCAGTTCTTC.

J is TRBJ2-7 and V is TRBV7-2, with D maybe TRBD2 (7 bases). The germline V gene encodes CDR1 SGHTA and CDR2 FQGNSA. The CDR3 contains 15 residues. V shed 0 bases and J shed 2 bases, with 11 bases lying between them. In DNA form, the CDR3 reads TGTGCCAGCAGCTTAGCGCTAGGGGGGGCCTACGAGCAGTACTTC. Its translation is CASSLALGGAYEQYF.

The chain links TRBV2 to TRBJ1-6, with TRBD1 identical over 9 bases. The V gene end was trimmed by 6 bases and the J gene end by 7 bases; junction bases not matched to a gene: 4. Germline V lookup: CDR1 SNHLY, CDR2 FYNNEI. The CDR3 has 14 residues. CDR3 nucleotides: TGTGCCAGCAGGGGGACAGGGACGAATTCACCCCTCCACTTT. Its translation is CASRGTGTNSPLHF.

This rearrangement joins TRBV7-2 to TRBJ2-3; 8 nucleotides align to TRBD2. Trimming removed 11 bases from V and 3 bases from J; junction bases left unmatched: 13. CDR1 and CDR2 from the germline V gene are SGHTA and FQGNSA. The CDR3 loop spans 15 amino acids. CDR3 loop: CAGSDPGGPTDTQYF. The DNA for the CDR3 is TGTGCCGGCTCAGACCCGGGGGGGCCTACAGATACGCAGTATTTT.

J is TRBJ2-5 and V is TRBV7-3; the match to TRBD2 covers 9 bases. Per germline, CDR1 SGHTA and CDR2 FQGTGA. Trimming at V came to 3 bases and at J to 3 bases, leaving 8 bases not matched to a gene. The length of the CDR3 is 16 residues. The CDR3 loop is CASSLGRGGGKETQYF. The CDR3 DNA sequence: TGTGCCAGCAGCTTGGGGCGGGGGGGCGGAAAAGAGACCCAGTACTTC.

The chain uses TRBV4-1 and TRBJ2-7; the match to TRBD1 covers 8 bases. This CDR3 is built from 15 residues. Trimming cost V 0 bases and J 4 bases; bases outside gene matches: 5. CDR1 and CDR2 (germline): MGHRA, YSYEKL. The CDR3 region is CASSQDTRQGYEQYF. The CDR3 region has the DNA TGCGCCAGCAGCCAAGATACAAGACAGGGGTACGAGCAGTACTTC.